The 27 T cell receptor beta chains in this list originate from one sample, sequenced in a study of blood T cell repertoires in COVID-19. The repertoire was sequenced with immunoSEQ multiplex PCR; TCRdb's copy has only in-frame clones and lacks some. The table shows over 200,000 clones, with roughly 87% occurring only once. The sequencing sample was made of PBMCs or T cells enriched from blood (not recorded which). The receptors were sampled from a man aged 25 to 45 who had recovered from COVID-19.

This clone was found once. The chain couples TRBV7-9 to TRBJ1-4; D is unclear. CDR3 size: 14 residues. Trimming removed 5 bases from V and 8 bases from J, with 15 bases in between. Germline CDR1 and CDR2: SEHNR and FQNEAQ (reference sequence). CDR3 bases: TGTGCCAGCAGCCGGGGAGGGCGTGGGGAAAAACTGTTTTTT. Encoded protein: CASSRGGRGEKLFF.

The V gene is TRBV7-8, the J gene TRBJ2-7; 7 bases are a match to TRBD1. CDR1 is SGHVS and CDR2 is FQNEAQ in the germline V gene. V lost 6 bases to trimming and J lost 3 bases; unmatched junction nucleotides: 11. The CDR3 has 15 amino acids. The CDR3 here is CASRTGTEPYYEQYF. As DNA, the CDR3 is TGTGCCAGCAGGACTGGGACAGAGCCCTACTACGAGCAGTACTTC.

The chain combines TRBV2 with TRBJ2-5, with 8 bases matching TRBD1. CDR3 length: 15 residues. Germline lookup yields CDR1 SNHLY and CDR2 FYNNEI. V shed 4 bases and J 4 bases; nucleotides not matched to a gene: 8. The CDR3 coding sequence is TGTGCCAGCAGTGCCCGGACAGGGTGGTCAGAGACCCAGTACTTC. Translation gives CASSARTGWSETQYF.

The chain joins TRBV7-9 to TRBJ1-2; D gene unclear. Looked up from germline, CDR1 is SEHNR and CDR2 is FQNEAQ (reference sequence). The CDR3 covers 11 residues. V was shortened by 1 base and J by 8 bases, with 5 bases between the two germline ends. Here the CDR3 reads CASSLGPGYTF. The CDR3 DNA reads TGTGCCAGCAGCTTAGGGCCGGGCTACACCTTC.

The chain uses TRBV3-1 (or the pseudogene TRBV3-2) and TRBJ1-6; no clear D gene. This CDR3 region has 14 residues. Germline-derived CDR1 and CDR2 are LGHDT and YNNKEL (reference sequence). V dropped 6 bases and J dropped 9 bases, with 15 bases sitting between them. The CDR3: CASSSGTRGSPLHF. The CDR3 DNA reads TGTGCCAGCAGTAGTGGAACACGGGGTTCACCCCTCCACTTT.

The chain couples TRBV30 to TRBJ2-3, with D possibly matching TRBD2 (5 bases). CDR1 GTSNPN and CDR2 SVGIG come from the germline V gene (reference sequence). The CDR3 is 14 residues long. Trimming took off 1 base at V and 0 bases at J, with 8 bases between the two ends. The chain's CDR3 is CAWSGGFSTDTQYF. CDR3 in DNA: TGTGCCTGGAGTGGCGGGTTTAGCACAGATACGCAGTATTTT. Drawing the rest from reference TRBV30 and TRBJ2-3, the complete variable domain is SQTIHQWPATLVQPVGSPLSLECTVEGTSNPNLYWYRQAAGRGLQLLFYSVGIGQISSEVPQNLSASRPQDRQFILSSKKLLLSDSGFYLCAWSGGFSTDTQYFGPGTRLTVL.

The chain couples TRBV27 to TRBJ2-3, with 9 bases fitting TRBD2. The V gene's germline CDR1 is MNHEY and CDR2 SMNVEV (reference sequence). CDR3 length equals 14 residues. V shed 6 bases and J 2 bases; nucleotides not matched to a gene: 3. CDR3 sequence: CASSPSGATDTQYF. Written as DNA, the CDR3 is TGTGCCAGCAGCCCTAGCGGGGCCACAGATACGCAGTATTTT.

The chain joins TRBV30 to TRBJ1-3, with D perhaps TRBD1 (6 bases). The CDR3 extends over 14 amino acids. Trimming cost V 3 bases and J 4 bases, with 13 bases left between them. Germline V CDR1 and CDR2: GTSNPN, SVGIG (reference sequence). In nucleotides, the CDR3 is TGTGCCTGGAGCCGGACAGCAGGGGGAAACACCATATATTTT. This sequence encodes CAWSRTAGGNTIYF. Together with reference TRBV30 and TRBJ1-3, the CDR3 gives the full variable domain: SQTIHQWPATLVQPVGSPLSLECTVEGTSNPNLYWYRQAAGRGLQLLFYSVGIGQISSEVPQNLSASRPQDRQFILSSKKLLLSDSGFYLCAWSRTAGGNTIYFGEGSWLTVV.

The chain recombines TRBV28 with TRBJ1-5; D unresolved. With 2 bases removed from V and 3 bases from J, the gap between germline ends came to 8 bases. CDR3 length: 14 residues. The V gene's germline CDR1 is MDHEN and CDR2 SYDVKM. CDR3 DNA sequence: TGTGCCAGCAGTTTAAGTCAGATCAATCAGCCCCAGCATTTT. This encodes CASSLSQINQPQHF.

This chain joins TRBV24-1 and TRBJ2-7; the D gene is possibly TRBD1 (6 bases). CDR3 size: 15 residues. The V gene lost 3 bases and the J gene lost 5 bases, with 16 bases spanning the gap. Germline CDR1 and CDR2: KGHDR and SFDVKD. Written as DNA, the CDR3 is TGTGCCACCAGTGATCCCAGGGGTTCTTACCACGAGCAGTACTTC. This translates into CATSDPRGSYHEQYF.

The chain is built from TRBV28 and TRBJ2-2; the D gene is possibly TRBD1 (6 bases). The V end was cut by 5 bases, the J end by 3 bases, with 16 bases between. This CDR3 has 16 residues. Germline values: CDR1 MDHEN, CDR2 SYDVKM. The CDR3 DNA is TGTGCCAGCAGTCCCGCGACAGGCGGGTACACCGGGGAGCTGTTTTTT. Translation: CASSPATGGYTGELFF.

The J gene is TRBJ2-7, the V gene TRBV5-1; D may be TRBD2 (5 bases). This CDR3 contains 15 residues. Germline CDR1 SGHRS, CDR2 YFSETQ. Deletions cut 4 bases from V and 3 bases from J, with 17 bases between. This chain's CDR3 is CASSTNYLGSYEQYF. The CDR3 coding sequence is TGCGCCAGCAGCACCAACTACCTGGGGAGCTACGAGCAGTACTTC.

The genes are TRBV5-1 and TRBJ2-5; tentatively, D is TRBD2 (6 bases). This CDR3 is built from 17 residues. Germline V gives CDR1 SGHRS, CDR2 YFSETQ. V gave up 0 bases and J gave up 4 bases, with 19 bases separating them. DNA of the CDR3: TGCGCCAGCAGCTTGGAACGGGGACTCTCGAAAGGAGAGACCCAGTACTTC. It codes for CASSLERGLSKGETQYF.

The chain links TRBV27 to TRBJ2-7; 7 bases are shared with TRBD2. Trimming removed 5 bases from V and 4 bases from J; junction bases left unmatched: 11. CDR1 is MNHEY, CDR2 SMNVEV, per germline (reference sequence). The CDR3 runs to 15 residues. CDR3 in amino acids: CASSIRLAELYEQYF. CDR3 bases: TGTGCCAGCAGTATCCGACTAGCCGAGTTATACGAGCAGTACTTC.

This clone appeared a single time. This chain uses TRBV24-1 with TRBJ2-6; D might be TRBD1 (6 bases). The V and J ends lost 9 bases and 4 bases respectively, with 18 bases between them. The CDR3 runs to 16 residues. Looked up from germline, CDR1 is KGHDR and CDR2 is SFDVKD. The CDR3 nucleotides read TGTGCCACCGCACCAGACAGGACCCCCGGGGCCAACGTCCTGACTTTC. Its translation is CATAPDRTPGANVLTF.

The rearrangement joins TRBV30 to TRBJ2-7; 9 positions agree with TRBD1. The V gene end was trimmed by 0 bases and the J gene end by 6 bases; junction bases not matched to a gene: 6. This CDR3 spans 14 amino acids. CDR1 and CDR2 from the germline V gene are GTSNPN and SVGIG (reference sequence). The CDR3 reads CAWSVGTGSREQYF. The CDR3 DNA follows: TGTGCCTGGAGTGTGGGGACAGGGTCTCGCGAGCAGTACTTC. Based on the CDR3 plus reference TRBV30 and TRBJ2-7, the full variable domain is SQTIHQWPATLVQPVGSPLSLECTVEGTSNPNLYWYRQAAGRGLQLLFYSVGIGQISSEVPQNLSASRPQDRQFILSSKKLLLSDSGFYLCAWSVGTGSREQYFGPGTRLTVT.

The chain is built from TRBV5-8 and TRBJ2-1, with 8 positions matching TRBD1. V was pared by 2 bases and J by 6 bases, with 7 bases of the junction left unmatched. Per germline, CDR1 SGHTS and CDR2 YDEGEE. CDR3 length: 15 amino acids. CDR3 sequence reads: CASSFPKTGVNEQFF. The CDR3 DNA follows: TGTGCCAGCAGCTTTCCCAAGACAGGGGTCAATGAGCAGTTCTTC. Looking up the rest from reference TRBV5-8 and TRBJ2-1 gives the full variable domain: EAGVTQSPTHLIKTRGQQATLRCSPISGHTSVYWYQQALGLGLQFLLWYDEGEERNRGNFPPRFSGRQFPNYSSELNVNALELEDSALYLCASSFPKTGVNEQFFGPGTRLTVL.

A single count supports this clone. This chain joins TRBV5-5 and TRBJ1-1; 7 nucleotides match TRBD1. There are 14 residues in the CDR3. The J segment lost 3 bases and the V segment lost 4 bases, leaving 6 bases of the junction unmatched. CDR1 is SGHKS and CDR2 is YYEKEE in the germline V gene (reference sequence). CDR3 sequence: CASSLAGGYTEAFF. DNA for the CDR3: TGTGCCAGCAGCCTTGCAGGGGGGTACACTGAAGCTTTCTTT.

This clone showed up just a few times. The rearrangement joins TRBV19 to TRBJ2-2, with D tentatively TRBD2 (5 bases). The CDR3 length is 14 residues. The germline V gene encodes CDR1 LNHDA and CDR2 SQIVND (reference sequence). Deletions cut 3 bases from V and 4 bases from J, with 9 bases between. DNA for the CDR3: TGTGCCAGTAGTATTCTTGCGGGCACCGGGGAGCTGTTTTTT. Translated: CASSILAGTGELFF.

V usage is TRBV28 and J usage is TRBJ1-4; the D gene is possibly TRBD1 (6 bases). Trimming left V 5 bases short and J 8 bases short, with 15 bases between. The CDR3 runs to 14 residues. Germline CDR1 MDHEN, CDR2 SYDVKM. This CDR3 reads CASSLQYRDEKLFF. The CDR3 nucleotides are TGTGCCAGCAGTCTCCAGTACAGGGACGAAAAACTGTTTTTT.

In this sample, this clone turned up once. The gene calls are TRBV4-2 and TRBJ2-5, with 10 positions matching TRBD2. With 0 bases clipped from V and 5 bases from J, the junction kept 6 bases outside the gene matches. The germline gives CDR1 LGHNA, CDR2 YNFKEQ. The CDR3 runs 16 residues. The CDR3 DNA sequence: TGTGCCAGCAGCCAAGACGTTAGCGGGGGGTTCGAGACCCAGTACTTC. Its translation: CASSQDVSGGFETQYF.

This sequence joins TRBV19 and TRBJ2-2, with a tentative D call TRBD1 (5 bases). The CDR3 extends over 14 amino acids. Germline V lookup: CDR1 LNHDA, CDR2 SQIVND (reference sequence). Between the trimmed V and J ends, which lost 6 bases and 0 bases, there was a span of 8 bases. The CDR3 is CASRVTANTGELFF. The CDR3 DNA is TGTGCCAGTAGGGTGACAGCGAACACCGGGGAGCTGTTTTTT.

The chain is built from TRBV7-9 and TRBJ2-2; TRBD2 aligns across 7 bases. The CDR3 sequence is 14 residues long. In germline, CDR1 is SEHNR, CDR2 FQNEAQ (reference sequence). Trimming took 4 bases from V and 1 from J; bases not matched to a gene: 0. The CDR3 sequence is CASSSGGNTGELFF. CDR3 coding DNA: TGTGCCAGCAGCTCGGGGGGGAACACCGGGGAGCTGTTTTTT.

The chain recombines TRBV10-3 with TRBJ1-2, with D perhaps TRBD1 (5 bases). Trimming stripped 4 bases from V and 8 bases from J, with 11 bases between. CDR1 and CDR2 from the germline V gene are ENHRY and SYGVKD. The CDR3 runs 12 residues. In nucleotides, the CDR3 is TGTGCCATCAGTGTACCCCCAGGGGGCTACACCTTC. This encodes CAISVPPGGYTF.

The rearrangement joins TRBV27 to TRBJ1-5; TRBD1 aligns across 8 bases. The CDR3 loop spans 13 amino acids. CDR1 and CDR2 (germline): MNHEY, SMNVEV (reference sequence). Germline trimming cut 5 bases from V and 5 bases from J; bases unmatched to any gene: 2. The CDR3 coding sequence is TGTGCCAGCAGTACAGGGGGATATCAGCCCCAGCATTTT. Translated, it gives CASSTGGYQPQHF.

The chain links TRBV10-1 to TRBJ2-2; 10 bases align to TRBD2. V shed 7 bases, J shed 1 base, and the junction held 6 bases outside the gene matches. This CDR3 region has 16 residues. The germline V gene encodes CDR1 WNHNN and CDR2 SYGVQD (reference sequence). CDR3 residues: CASNPGTSVNTGELFF. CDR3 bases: TGCGCCAGCAATCCTGGGACTAGCGTGAACACCGGGGAGCTGTTTTTT.

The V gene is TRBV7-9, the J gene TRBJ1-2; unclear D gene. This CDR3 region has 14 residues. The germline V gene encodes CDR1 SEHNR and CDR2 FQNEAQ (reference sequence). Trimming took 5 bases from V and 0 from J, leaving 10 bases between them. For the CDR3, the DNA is TGTGCCAGCAGCGCCAGTCTTTCTAACTATGGCTACACCTTC. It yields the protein CASSASLSNYGYTF. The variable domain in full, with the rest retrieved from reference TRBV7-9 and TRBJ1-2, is DTGVSQNPRHKITKRGQNVTFRCDPISEHNRLYWYRQTLGQGPEFLTYFQNEAQLEKSRLLSDRFSAERPKGSFSTLEIQRTEQGDSAMYLCASSASLSNYGYTFGSGTRLTVV.